This section outlines one TCR beta chain sequence together with its context. What it binds is not known. This entry comes from a study of PD-L1 blockade in urothelial cancer. Study at large: Patients had undergone 0 to 3 prior chemotherapy regimens.

Time point reported: peripheral blood 6 weeks after treatment start. The study's findings and limits: Lower than median blood TCR clonality before treatment predicted better survival.

Synthetic TCR analog templates were spiked into all PCRs individually. Here immunoSEQ multiplex PCR was the method, and the copy in TCRdb shows in-frame clones only, minus some. The table includes about 35,000 clones, roughly 80% detected once. Deletions cut 1 base from V and 3 bases from J, with 13 bases between. Germline V gene lookup returns CDR1 KGHSH and CDR2 LQKENI. This CDR3 is 15 amino acids long. This chain joins TRBV18 and TRBJ2-7; D is unresolved. The sample here was PBMCs, taken around atezolizumab (anti-PD-L1) treatment. The receptor was derived from a man aged 40-50 years with urothelial cancer. CDR3 sequence: CASSPHPANYYEQYF. As DNA, the CDR3 is TGTGCCAGCTCACCACACCCAGCCAACTACTACGAGCAGTACTTC.